What follows are 3 T cell receptor beta chains derived from one specimen sequenced in a study of OX40 agonist ivuxolimab in advanced cancers. Measured with immunoSEQ multiplex PCR; TCRdb has only the in-frame clones, and not every one. The data contain about 91,000 clones, 75% to 90% of them singletons. The sample here was CD4+ or CD8+ T cells sorted from blood, taken in a trial of the OX40 agonist ivuxolimab. These TCRs come from an adult with an advanced solid tumor such as melanoma, head and neck, liver or kidney cancer.

There are a few counts of this clone. The chain has TRBV5-1 and TRBJ2-7; 7 bases line up with TRBD1. CDR3 length: 13 amino acids. Germline CDR1 SGHRS, CDR2 YFSETQ. V lost 5 bases, J lost 8 bases, and 10 bases stayed unmatched. The CDR3 sequence is CASSLDRSTKQYF. The CDR3, as DNA: TGCGCCAGCAGTCTGGACAGGTCTACGAAGCAGTACTTC.

The CDR3, as DNA: TGCGCCAGCAGCTTGGGGATTAGAACCAGCACAGATACGCAGTATTTT. It codes for CASSLGIRTSTDTQYF. This chain connects TRBV5-1 to TRBJ2-3; D remains ambiguous. V lost 0 bases to trimming and J lost 0 bases, with 11 bases between them. The CDR3 is 16 amino acids. Germline V gene sequence: CDR1 SGHRS, CDR2 YFSETQ.

CDR3 in amino acids: CATNRGWGTDTQYF. CDR3 DNA: TGTGCCACAAACAGGGGATGGGGCACAGATACGCAGTATTTT. V usage is TRBV2 and J usage is TRBJ2-3; 7 bases are a match to TRBD1. V dropped 10 bases and J dropped 1; count of bases not matched to a gene: 8. This CDR3 has 14 residues. Germline-derived CDR1 and CDR2 are SNHLY and FYNNEI.